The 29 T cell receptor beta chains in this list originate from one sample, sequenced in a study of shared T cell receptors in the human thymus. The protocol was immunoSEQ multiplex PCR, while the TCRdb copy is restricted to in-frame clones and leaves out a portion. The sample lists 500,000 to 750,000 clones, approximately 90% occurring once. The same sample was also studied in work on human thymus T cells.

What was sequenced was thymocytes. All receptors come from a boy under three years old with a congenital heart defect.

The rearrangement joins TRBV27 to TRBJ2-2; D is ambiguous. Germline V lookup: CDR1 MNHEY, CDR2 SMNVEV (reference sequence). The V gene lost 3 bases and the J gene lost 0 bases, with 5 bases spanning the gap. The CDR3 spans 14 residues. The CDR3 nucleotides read TGTGCCAGCAGTTTGAGGCCGAACACCGGGGAGCTGTTTTTT. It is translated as CASSLRPNTGELFF.

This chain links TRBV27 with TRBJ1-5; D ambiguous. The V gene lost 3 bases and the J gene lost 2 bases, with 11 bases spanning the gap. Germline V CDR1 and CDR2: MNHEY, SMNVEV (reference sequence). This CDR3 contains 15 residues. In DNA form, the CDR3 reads TGTGCCAGCAGTTTCGCCCGGGGAGGCAATCAGCCCCAGCATTTT. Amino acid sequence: CASSFARGGNQPQHF.

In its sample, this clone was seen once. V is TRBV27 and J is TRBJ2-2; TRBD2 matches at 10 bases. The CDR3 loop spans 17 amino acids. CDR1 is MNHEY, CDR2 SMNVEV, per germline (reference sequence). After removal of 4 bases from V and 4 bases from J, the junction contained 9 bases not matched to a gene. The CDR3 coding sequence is TGTGCCAGCAGTTCCCTCGGACTAGCGGAGACCACCGGGGAGCTGTTTTTT. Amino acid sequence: CASSSLGLAETTGELFF.

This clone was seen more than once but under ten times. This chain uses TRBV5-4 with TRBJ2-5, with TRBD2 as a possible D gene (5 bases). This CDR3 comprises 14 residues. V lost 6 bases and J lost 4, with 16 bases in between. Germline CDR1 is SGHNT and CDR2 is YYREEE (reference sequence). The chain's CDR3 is CASTFLGSRETQYF. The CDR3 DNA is TGTGCCAGCACTTTCCTAGGGAGTAGAGAGACCCAGTACTTC.

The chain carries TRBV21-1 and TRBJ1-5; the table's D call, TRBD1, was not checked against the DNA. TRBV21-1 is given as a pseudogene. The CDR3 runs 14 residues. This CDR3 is CASSNDWGHQPQHF. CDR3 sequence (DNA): TGTGCCAGCAGCAATGATTGGGGGCATCAGCCCCAGCATTTT.

The CDR3 here is CASSTDRGRVTKNIQYF. DNA for the CDR3: TGTGCCAGCAGCACCGACAGGGGGCGCGTCACCAAAAACATTCAGTACTTC. The J gene is TRBJ2-4, the V gene TRBV5-4, with TRBD1 matching 10 bases. Germline V gene sequence: CDR1 SGHNT, CDR2 YYREEE (reference sequence). Trimming removed 4 bases from V and 2 bases from J; junction bases left unmatched: 9. The CDR3 runs 17 residues. Complete variable domain (other parts from reference TRBV5-4 and TRBJ2-4): ETGVTQSPTHLIKTRGQQVTLRCSSQSGHNTVSWYQQALGQGPQFIFQYYREEENGRGNFPPRFSGLQFPNYSSELNVNALELDDSALYLCASSTDRGRVTKNIQYFGAGTRLSVL.

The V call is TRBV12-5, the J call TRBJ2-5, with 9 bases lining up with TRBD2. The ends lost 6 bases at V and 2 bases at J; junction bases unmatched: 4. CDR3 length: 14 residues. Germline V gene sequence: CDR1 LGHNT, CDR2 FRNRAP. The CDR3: CASGGSGGQETQYF. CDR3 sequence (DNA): TGTGCTAGTGGAGGTAGCGGGGGACAAGAGACCCAGTACTTC.

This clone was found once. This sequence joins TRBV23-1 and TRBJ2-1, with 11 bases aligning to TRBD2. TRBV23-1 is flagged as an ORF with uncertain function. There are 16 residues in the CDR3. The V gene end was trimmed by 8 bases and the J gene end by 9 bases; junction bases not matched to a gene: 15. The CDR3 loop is CASPNTGTSGIGEQFF. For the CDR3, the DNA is TGCGCCAGCCCTAATACCGGGACTAGCGGTATCGGTGAGCAGTTCTTC.

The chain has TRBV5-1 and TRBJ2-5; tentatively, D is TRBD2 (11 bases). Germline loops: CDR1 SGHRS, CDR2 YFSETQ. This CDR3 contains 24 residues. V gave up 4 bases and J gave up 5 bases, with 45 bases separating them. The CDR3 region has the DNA TGCGCCAGCAGCCCCCACGGATCGGACAGGGGGAAGGCTAGCGGGAGGTCCCCTGAGGAGACCCAGTACTTC. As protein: CASSPHGSDRGKASGRSPEETQYF.

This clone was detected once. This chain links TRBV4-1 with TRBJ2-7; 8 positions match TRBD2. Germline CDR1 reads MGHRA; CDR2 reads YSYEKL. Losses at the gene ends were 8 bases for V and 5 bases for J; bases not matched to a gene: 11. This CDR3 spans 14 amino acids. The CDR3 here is CASAKGGRRDEQYF. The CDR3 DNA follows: TGCGCCAGCGCTAAGGGCGGGAGGCGGGACGAGCAGTACTTC.

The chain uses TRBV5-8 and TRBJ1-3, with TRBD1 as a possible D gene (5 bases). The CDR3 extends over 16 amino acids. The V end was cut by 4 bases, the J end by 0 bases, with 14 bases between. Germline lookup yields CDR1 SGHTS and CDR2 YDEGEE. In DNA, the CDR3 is TGTGCCAGCAGCCCGGAGGGGTTCCCCTCTGGAAACACCATATATTTT. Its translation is CASSPEGFPSGNTIYF.

The CDR3 is CASRPHLGGTEAFF. Here the CDR3 DNA reads TGTGCCAGCAGGCCGCACCTCGGGGGCACTGAAGCTTTCTTT. V gene TRBV25-1 combines with J gene TRBJ1-1; D is perhaps TRBD1 (5 bases). CDR1 and CDR2 (germline): MGHDK, SYGVNS. The CDR3 runs 14 residues. V dropped 6 bases and J dropped 4 bases, with 15 bases sitting between them.

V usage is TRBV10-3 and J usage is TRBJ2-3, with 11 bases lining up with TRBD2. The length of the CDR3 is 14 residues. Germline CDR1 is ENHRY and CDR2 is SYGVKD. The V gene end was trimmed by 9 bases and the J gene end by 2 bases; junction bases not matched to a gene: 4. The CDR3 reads CAMGTSGLTDTQYF. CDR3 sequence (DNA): TGTGCCATGGGGACTAGCGGCCTCACAGATACGCAGTATTTT.

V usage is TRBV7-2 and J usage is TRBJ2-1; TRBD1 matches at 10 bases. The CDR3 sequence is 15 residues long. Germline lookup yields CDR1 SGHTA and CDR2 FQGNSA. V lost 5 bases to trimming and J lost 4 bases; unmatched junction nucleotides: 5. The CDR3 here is CASSGDRGRYNEQFF. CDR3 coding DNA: TGTGCCAGCAGCGGAGACAGGGGGCGGTACAATGAGCAGTTCTTC.

The CDR3, as DNA: TGTGCCAGCAGTTACGAACTAGCGGGAGCGAATGAGCAGTTCTTC. It is translated as CASSYELAGANEQFF. The rearrangement uses TRBV6-5 and TRBJ2-1, with 11 bases lining up with TRBD2. Germline trimming cut 2 bases from V and 7 bases from J; bases unmatched to any gene: 4. The CDR3 has 15 amino acids. Germline values: CDR1 MNHEY, CDR2 SVGAGI.

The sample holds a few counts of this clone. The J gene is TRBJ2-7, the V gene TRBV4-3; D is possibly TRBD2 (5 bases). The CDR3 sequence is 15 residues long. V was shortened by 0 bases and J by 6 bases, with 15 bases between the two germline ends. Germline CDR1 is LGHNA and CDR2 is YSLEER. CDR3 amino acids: CASSQDRTRHCEQYF. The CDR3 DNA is TGCGCCAGCAGCCAAGATCGGACTCGTCACTGCGAGCAGTACTTC.

CDR3 amino acids: CASSLQLGTGIYGYTF. The CDR3 DNA reads TGTGCCAGTAGTCTACAACTGGGGACAGGGATTTATGGCTACACCTTC. The chain joins TRBV19 to TRBJ1-2, with 9 bases lining up with TRBD1. The junction had 12 bases not matched to a gene; V was cut back by 5 bases and J by 5 bases. The CDR3 sequence is 16 residues long. Germline V CDR1 and CDR2: LNHDA, SQIVND (reference sequence).

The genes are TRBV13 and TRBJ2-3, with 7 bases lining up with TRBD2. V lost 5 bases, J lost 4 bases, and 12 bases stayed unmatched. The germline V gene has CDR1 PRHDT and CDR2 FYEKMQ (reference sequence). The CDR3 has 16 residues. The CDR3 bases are TGTGCCAGCAGCGCCCGAGGGGACTACCCTTCAGATACGCAGTATTTT. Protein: CASSARGDYPSDTQYF.

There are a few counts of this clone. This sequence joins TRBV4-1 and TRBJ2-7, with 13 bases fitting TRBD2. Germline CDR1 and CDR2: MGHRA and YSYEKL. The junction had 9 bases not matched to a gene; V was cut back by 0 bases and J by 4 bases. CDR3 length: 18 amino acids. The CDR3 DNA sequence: TGCGCCAGCAGCCAAGAGTGGGGACTAGCGGGATTGTGGTACGAGCAGTACTTC. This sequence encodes CASSQEWGLAGLWYEQYF.

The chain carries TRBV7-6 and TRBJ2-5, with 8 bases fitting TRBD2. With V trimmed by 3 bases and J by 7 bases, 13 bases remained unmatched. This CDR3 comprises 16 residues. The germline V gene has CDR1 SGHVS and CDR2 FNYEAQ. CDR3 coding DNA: TGTGCCAGCAGCTTGGGGTCGGGAGGGCCCCAGGGGACCCAGTACTTC. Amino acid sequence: CASSLGSGGPQGTQYF.

In DNA form, the CDR3 reads TGTGCCAGCAGTCGAACAGGGAATGAGCAGTTCTTC. As protein: CASSRTGNEQFF. The genes are TRBV6-6 and TRBJ2-1, with D perhaps matching TRBD1 (6 bases). This CDR3 is built from 12 residues. The germline V gene has CDR1 MNHNY and CDR2 SVGAGI (reference sequence). V was pared by 5 bases and J by 7 bases, with 9 bases between.

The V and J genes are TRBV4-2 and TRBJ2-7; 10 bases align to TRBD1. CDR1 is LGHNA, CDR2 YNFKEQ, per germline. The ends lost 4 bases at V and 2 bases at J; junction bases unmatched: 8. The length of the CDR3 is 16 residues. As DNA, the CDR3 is TGTGCCAGCAGCCTGGGCGGGACAGGGGACCCCTACGAGCAGTACTTC. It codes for CASSLGGTGDPYEQYF.

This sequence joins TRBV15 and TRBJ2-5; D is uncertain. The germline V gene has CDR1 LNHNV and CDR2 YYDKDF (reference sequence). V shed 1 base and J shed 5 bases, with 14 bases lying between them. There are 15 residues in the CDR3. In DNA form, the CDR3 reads TGTGCCACCAGCAGAGGTGGGCAGTTTAATGAGACCCAGTACTTC. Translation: CATSRGGQFNETQYF. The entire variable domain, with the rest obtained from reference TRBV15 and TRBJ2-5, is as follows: DAMVIQNPRYQVTQFGKPVTLSCSQTLNHNVMYWYQQKSSQAPKLLFHYYDKDFNNEADTPDNFQSRRPNTSFCFLDIRSPGLGDTAMYLCATSRGGQFNETQYFGPGTRLLVL.

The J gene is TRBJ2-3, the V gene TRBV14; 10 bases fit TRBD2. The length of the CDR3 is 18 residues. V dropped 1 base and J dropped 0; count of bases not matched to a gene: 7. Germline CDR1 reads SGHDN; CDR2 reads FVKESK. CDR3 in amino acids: CASSQVHTSGTSTDTQYF. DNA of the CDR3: TGTGCCAGCAGCCAAGTTCATACTAGCGGGACTAGCACAGATACGCAGTATTTT.

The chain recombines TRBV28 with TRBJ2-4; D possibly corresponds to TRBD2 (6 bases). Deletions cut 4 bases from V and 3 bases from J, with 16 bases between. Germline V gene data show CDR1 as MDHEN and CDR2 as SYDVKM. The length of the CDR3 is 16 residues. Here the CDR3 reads CASSSGLIKVKNIQYF. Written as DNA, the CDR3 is TGTGCCAGCAGTTCCGGACTAATCAAGGTCAAAAACATTCAGTACTTC.

The CDR3 nucleotides read TGTGCCAGCAGTGAAGTACTAGCTGGTGAGCAGTTCTTC. Protein: CASSEVLAGEQFF. The chain employs TRBV2 and TRBJ2-1; tentative D call: TRBD2 (6 bases). The germline CDR1 and CDR2 sequences are SNHLY and FYNNEI. This CDR3 has 13 amino acids. The V and J ends lost 1 base and 9 bases respectively, with 10 bases between them.

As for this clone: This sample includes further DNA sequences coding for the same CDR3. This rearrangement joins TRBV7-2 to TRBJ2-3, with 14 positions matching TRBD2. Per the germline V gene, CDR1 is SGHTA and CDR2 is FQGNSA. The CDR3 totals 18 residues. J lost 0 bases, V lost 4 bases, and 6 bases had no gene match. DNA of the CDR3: TGTGCCAGCAGCTCCAGACTAGCGGGAGGGCCCAGCACAGATACGCAGTATTTT. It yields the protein CASSSRLAGGPSTDTQYF.

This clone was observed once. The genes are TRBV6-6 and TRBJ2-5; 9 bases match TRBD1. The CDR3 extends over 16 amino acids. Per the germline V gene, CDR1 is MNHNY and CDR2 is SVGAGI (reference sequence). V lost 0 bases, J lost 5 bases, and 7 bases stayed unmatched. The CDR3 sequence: CASSYSRTGDPETQYF. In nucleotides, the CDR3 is TGTGCCAGCAGTTACTCGAGGACAGGGGACCCCGAGACCCAGTACTTC.

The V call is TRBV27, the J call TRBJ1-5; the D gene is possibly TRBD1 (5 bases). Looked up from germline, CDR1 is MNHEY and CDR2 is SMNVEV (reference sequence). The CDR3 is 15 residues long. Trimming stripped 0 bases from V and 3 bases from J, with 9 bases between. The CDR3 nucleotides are TGTGCCAGCAGTTTATCAGGGGTGAACAATCAGCCCCAGCATTTT. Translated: CASSLSGVNNQPQHF.